Described below is a single T cell receptor (beta chain) sequence and its context. The data belong to a study of regulatory T cells in long-lasting Graves disease. Time point in this sample: newly diagnosed GD, antithyroid drugs for less than 3 months. Extracted PBMC RNA gave rise to the TCR library. Researchers made TCR beta libraries by using iRepertoire HTBI primers and running Arm-PCR on CDR3 regions. In TCRdb, the multiplex PCR reads were re-called with MiXCR into one record per CDR3 protein. Of some 370,000 distinct CDR3 sequences in the sample, approximately 12% were seen once. The sample was also linked to a second study, of T cells in Graves' hyperthyroidism and ophthalmopathy.

The clonotype was recovered from a woman aged 18-29 years with Graves disease. The sample consisted of peripheral blood mononuclear cells (PBMCs), taken at new diagnosis, from a patient treated with antithyroid drugs.

The CDR3: CASERQGIYGYTF. The CDR3 nucleotides are TGTGCCAGCGAACGACAGGGGATCTATGGCTACACCTTC. The chain couples TRBV6-1 to TRBJ1-2; 8 bases match TRBD1. The length of the CDR3 is 13 residues. CDR1 MNHNS and CDR2 SASEGT come from the germline V gene. V shed 8 bases, J shed 4 bases, and the junction held 6 bases outside the gene matches.